The 16 T cell receptor beta chains given below trace back to one sample, sequenced in a study of patients with pleural tuberculosis. TCRdb ran MiXCR on the reads and lists one entry per CDR3 protein. The repertoire has around 50,000 distinct CDR3 sequences, approximately 7.5% of them found once; the top ten carry around 15%. Receptors originate from a human donor with pleural tuberculosis.

There are many counts of this clonotype. The chain combines TRBV10-1 with TRBJ2-5; D may be TRBD2 (5 bases). The CDR3 runs to 13 residues. V dropped 5 bases and J dropped 4 bases, with 11 bases sitting between them. In germline, CDR1 is WNHNN, CDR2 SYGVQD (reference sequence). The DNA for the CDR3 is TGCGCCAGCAGTCCGGGCCGGGGAGAGACCCAGTACTTC. It translates to CASSPGRGETQYF.

The rearrangement links TRBV4-1 to TRBJ1-2, with D possibly being TRBD1 (5 bases). Deletions cut 3 bases from V and 4 bases from J, with 15 bases between. This CDR3 is 15 amino acids long. The germline V gene encodes CDR1 MGHRA and CDR2 YSYEKL. CDR3 in DNA: TGCGCCAGCAGCCAGGAACGTCGGGGGACCTATGGCTACACCTTC. Amino acid sequence: CASSQERRGTYGYTF.

This clonotype came up many times. This chain's CDR3 is CASSDDGELFF. In DNA, the CDR3 is TGTGCCAGCAGTGATGACGGGGAGCTGTTTTTT. The V call is TRBV2, the J call TRBJ2-2; D is ambiguous. The V gene lost 3 bases and the J gene lost 7 bases, with 3 bases spanning the gap. The germline CDR1 and CDR2 sequences are SNHLY and FYNNEI. The CDR3 is 11 residues long.

The rearrangement joins TRBV10-3 to TRBJ2-7; 8 positions match TRBD2. The V segment lost 8 bases and the J segment 0 bases; nucleotides outside the gene matches: 6. This CDR3 is 14 amino acids long. Germline CDR1 ENHRY, CDR2 SYGVKD. CDR3: CAIEASGYSYEQYF. The DNA of the CDR3 is TGTGCCATCGAGGCTAGCGGGTACTCCTACGAGCAGTACTTC.

This clonotype was seen at least ten times. The chain uses TRBV20-1 and TRBJ2-4; no clear D gene. CDR1 and CDR2 from the germline V gene are DFQATT and SNEGSKA (reference sequence). The CDR3 runs 12 residues. V was shortened by 6 bases and J by 7 bases, with 13 bases between the two germline ends. In DNA, the CDR3 is TGCAGTGCCCCTCGAGTACGCAACATTCAGTACTTC. It codes for CSAPRVRNIQYF.

This clonotype showed up many times. V and J are TRBV5-1 and TRBJ2-1; TRBD1 matches 7 bases. J was trimmed by 8 bases and V by 6 bases; bases with no gene match: 11. In germline, CDR1 is SGHRS, CDR2 YFSETQ. The CDR3 contains 14 residues. The CDR3 sequence: CASNRDSTVDEQFF. DNA for the CDR3: TGCGCCAGCAACCGGGACAGTACGGTAGATGAGCAGTTCTTC.

In this sample, this clonotype turned up many times. The V gene is TRBV11-2, the J gene TRBJ2-1; perhaps D is TRBD1 or TRBD2 (5 bases each). Trimming took off 3 bases at V and 7 bases at J, with 13 bases between the two ends. CDR3 length equals 14 residues. Germline lookup yields CDR1 SGHAT and CDR2 FQNNGV. Here the CDR3 DNA reads TGTGCCAGCAGCTTCGGGGCCCCTTTGAATGAGCAGTTCTTC. Translated: CASSFGAPLNEQFF.

In its sample, this clonotype was seen many times. CDR3 in amino acids: CASSEGGLSYEQYF. The CDR3 nucleotides read TGTGCCAGCAGTGAAGGGGGGCTCTCCTACGAGCAGTACTTC. This chain connects TRBV25-1 to TRBJ2-7; possibly TRBD1 or TRBD2 for D (6 bases each). V was pared by 2 bases and J by 0 bases, with 8 bases between. This CDR3 is 14 amino acids long. Germline-derived CDR1 and CDR2 are MGHDK and SYGVNS.

This clonotype was counted at least ten times. The chain has TRBV27 and TRBJ2-7; D not certain. Germline V gives CDR1 MNHEY, CDR2 SMNVEV (reference sequence). Trimming stripped 8 bases from V and 4 bases from J, with 18 bases between. The CDR3 consists of 14 residues. DNA of the CDR3: TGTGCCAGCGGTGCTTATTCTACGGGTTACGAGCAGTACTTC. Its protein product is CASGAYSTGYEQYF.

This chain connects TRBV12-3 or TRBV12-4 to TRBJ2-7, with 7 bases that match TRBD1. J gave up 0 bases and V 6 bases, and 8 bases lay outside the gene matches. The CDR3 covers 15 residues. As DNA, the CDR3 is TGTGCCAGCAGATCCGGGACAGACCTCTCCTACGAGCAGTACTTC. Translated, it gives CASRSGTDLSYEQYF.

This clonotype was counted many times. The chain joins TRBV2 to TRBJ2-1; a weak D match, TRBD1 (6 bases). Trimming pared 6 bases from V and 1 base from J, leaving 13 bases between. In germline, CDR1 is SNHLY, CDR2 FYNNEI. CDR3 size: 15 residues. CDR3 residues: CASRGMDRSYNEQFF. The CDR3 region has the DNA TGTGCCAGCAGGGGCATGGACAGATCCTACAATGAGCAGTTCTTC.

This clonotype appeared many times. This chain links TRBV11-1 with TRBJ1-4; the D gene is possibly TRBD1 (5 bases). CDR3 length: 12 residues. The ends were cut back, 7 bases at V and 8 bases at J, with 11 bases in the middle. The germline gives CDR1 SGHAT, CDR2 FQDESV (reference sequence). CDR3 nucleotides: TGTGCCAGCACCGGGGCGGGGGAAAAACTGTTTTTT. Translated: CASTGAGEKLFF.

This clonotype was seen a few times. This chain uses TRBV29-1 with TRBJ2-7; 7 bases align to TRBD1. This CDR3 contains 13 residues. Germline CDR1 reads SQVTM; CDR2 reads ANQGSEA. J lost 0 bases, V lost 6 bases, and 5 bases had no gene match. The CDR3 nucleotides read TGCAGCGTGTTTAGGACAGGCTCCTACGAGCAGTACTTC. Encoded protein: CSVFRTGSYEQYF.

In its sample, this clonotype was seen many times. The V gene is TRBV6-1, the J gene TRBJ1-1; perhaps TRBD1 as D (6 bases). The V and J ends lost 7 bases and 5 bases respectively, with 17 bases between them. CDR1 is MNHNS and CDR2 is SASEGT in the germline V gene. This CDR3 spans 14 amino acids. The CDR3 DNA reads as TGTGCCAGCAAGGAACAGGGAAGGGGAACTGAAGCTTTCTTT. This gives the protein CASKEQGRGTEAFF.

This clonotype was detected many times. The CDR3 here is CASSRQGNQPQHF. Here the CDR3 DNA reads TGTGCCAGCAGTCGACAGGGAAATCAGCCCCAGCATTTT. The chain carries TRBV27 and TRBJ1-5; 7 bases fit TRBD1. The germline V gene has CDR1 MNHEY and CDR2 SMNVEV (reference sequence). The CDR3 runs 13 residues. V was pared by 5 bases and J by 4 bases, with 2 bases of the junction left unmatched.

This clonotype was counted at least ten times. The CDR3 DNA is TGTGCCATCAGTGAGTCGACCTACAATGAGCAGTTCTTC. Residues: CAISESTYNEQFF. The rearrangement joins TRBV10-3 to TRBJ2-1; D is ambiguous. The CDR3 is made up of 13 amino acids. Germline lookup yields CDR1 ENHRY and CDR2 SYGVKD. Trimming left V 0 bases short and J 2 bases short, with 2 bases between.